What follows are 16 T cell receptor beta chains derived from one specimen sequenced in a study of PD-L1 blockade in urothelial cancer. Time point denoted: peripheral blood 6 weeks after treatment start. Profiled with immunoSEQ multiplex PCR; TCRdb holds only in-frame clones, not every one. Altogether tens of thousands of clones are present, approximately 90% being singletons, with the ten largest covering around 0.94%. The input for sequencing was PBMCs, taken around atezolizumab (anti-PD-L1) treatment. Receptor source: an elderly woman with urothelial cancer.

The chain employs TRBV5-1 and TRBJ1-2, with TRBD1 matching 7 bases. The CDR3 runs to 16 residues. J gave up 0 bases and V 4 bases, and 9 bases lay outside the gene matches. Germline CDR1 is SGHRS and CDR2 is YFSETQ. The CDR3 sequence is CASSPFTGAANYGYTF. The CDR3 nucleotides read TGCGCCAGCAGCCCCTTTACAGGGGCGGCTAACTATGGCTACACCTTC.

This chain connects TRBV10-1 to TRBJ2-4, with 13 bases fitting TRBD2. The CDR3 contains 18 residues. The trim removed 6 bases at V and 2 bases at J, leaving 10 bases unmatched. Germline V gene sequence: CDR1 WNHNN, CDR2 SYGVQD (reference sequence). The CDR3 protein is CASSPGLAGAGTKNIQYF. The DNA of the CDR3 is TGCGCCAGCAGCCCTGGACTAGCGGGAGCGGGCACCAAAAACATTCAGTACTTC.

This clone was recorded a few times. The V and J genes are TRBV11-3 and TRBJ1-1, with no clear D. The CDR3 has 14 residues. Germline V gene sequence: CDR1 SGHNT, CDR2 YENEEA. V lost 1 base, J lost 0 bases, and 6 bases lay in between. The CDR3 DNA is TGTGCCAGCAGCTTAGGCAGTTTGAACACTGAAGCTTTCTTT. This codes for CASSLGSLNTEAFF.

The chain joins TRBV14 to TRBJ2-7; 7 nucleotides match TRBD1. Germline assignment: CDR1 SGHDN and CDR2 FVKESK. This CDR3 is 14 amino acids long. V lost 0 bases to trimming and J lost 4 bases; unmatched junction nucleotides: 3. Here the CDR3 reads CASSQEARGYEQYF. The CDR3 nucleotides are TGTGCCAGCAGCCAAGAGGCCAGGGGGTACGAGCAGTACTTC.

The chain joins TRBV7-6 to TRBJ2-7, with D possibly being TRBD1 (8 bases). This CDR3 comprises 15 residues. Germline lookup yields CDR1 SGHVS and CDR2 FNYEAQ. The V and J ends lost 2 bases and 4 bases respectively, with 15 bases between them. The CDR3 bases are TGTGCCAGCAGCTTAAGTGGACAGGGAGGGTACGAGCAGTACTTC. Encoded protein: CASSLSGQGGYEQYF.

V gene TRBV27 combines with J gene TRBJ1-5; TRBD1 might be the D (6 bases). The CDR3 is 14 amino acids. The ends were cut back, 3 bases at V and 5 bases at J, with 11 bases in the middle. The germline CDR1 and CDR2 sequences are MNHEY and SMNVEV (reference sequence). In nucleotides, the CDR3 is TGTGCCAGCAGTTTGGGGGCCGCTTATCAGCCCCAGCATTTT. This sequence encodes CASSLGAAYQPQHF.

This chain links TRBV2 with TRBJ1-5, with D perhaps TRBD1 (5 bases). CDR1 and CDR2 from the germline V gene are SNHLY and FYNNEI. V lost 6 bases and J lost 9, with 12 bases in between. The length of the CDR3 is 12 residues. CDR3 amino acids: CASSPGIGPQHF. For the CDR3, the DNA is TGTGCCAGCAGCCCAGGGATAGGGCCCCAGCATTTT.

This clone occurred once. The chain recombines TRBV6-5 with TRBJ1-2, with D unresolved. Germline V gene data show CDR1 as MNHEY and CDR2 as SVGAGI. CDR3 length: 13 residues. Trimming took 6 bases from V and 4 from J, leaving 12 bases between them. The CDR3 sequence: CASSPGLSYGYTF. CDR3 DNA: TGTGCCAGCAGCCCGGGTCTTTCCTATGGCTACACCTTC.

CDR3 protein: CASSITANTEAFF. The CDR3 DNA sequence: TGTGCCAGCAGCATTACAGCGAACACTGAAGCTTTCTTT. The chain uses TRBV7-9 and TRBJ1-1; D is uncertain. The CDR3 is made up of 13 amino acids. V shed 5 bases and J shed 1 base, with 8 bases lying between them. Germline CDR1 SEHNR, CDR2 FQNEAQ (reference sequence).

V usage is TRBV2 and J usage is TRBJ2-5; 8 bases map to TRBD2. CDR3 size: 14 residues. V dropped 6 bases and J dropped 3; count of bases not matched to a gene: 6. Per germline, CDR1 SNHLY and CDR2 FYNNEI. CDR3 coding DNA: TGTGCCAGCAGAGCCACTAGCGGAGAAGAGACCCAGTACTTC. Protein product: CASRATSGEETQYF.

The chain recombines TRBV19 with TRBJ2-1; 10 bases are shared with TRBD2. From germline, CDR1 is LNHDA and CDR2 SQIVND (reference sequence). V shed 3 bases and J 0 bases; nucleotides not matched to a gene: 11. CDR3 length: 19 residues. The CDR3 region has the DNA TGTGCCAGTAGTATTTACCTCTTGAGCGGGAGGGCCTCCTACAATGAGCAGTTCTTC. The encoded protein is CASSIYLLSGRASYNEQFF.

The rearrangement joins TRBV27 to TRBJ2-7; 8 bases line up with TRBD2. This CDR3 spans 17 amino acids. J lost 0 bases, V lost 0 bases, and 7 bases had no gene match. Germline CDR1 MNHEY, CDR2 SMNVEV (reference sequence). The CDR3 nucleotides are TGTGCCAGCAGTTTATCAGCGGGAGTAGGGAGCTCCTACGAGCAGTACTTC. It is translated as CASSLSAGVGSSYEQYF.

This chain connects TRBV11-2 to TRBJ2-5; the D is unclear. V was trimmed by 5 bases and J by 6 bases, leaving 13 bases between them. Germline CDR1 reads SGHAT; CDR2 reads FQNNGV. The CDR3 sequence is 13 residues long. The CDR3 sequence is CASSLLGTKTQYF. For the CDR3, the DNA is TGTGCCAGCAGCCTCCTTGGCACCAAGACCCAGTACTTC.

In this sample, this clone turned up once. The chain recombines TRBV28 with TRBJ2-1; 7 bases agree with TRBD2. The CDR3 sequence is 15 residues long. Trimming cost V 3 bases and J 5 bases; bases outside gene matches: 7. Germline lookup yields CDR1 MDHEN and CDR2 SYDVKM. The CDR3 here is CASSFMASGDNEQFF. Written as DNA, the CDR3 is TGTGCCAGCAGTTTTATGGCTAGCGGAGACAATGAGCAGTTCTTC. Full variable domain (remainder filled in from reference TRBV28 and TRBJ2-1): DVKVTQSSRYLVKRTGEKVFLECVQDMDHENMFWYRQDPGLGLRLIYFSYDVKMKEKGDIPEGYSVSREKKERFSLILESASTNQTSMYLCASSFMASGDNEQFFGPGTRLTVL.

The rearrangement joins TRBV4-2 to TRBJ1-2, with TRBD1 matching over 10 bases. CDR1 and CDR2 from the germline V gene are LGHNA and YNFKEQ. V dropped 5 bases and J dropped 3; count of bases not matched to a gene: 3. This CDR3 has 14 amino acids. The CDR3 DNA sequence: TGTGCCAGCAGCTCGACAGGGGGCGACTATGGCTACACCTTC. The encoded protein is CASSSTGGDYGYTF.

This clone occurred once. The V gene is TRBV27, the J gene TRBJ2-7, with TRBD2 matching 10 bases. The V and J ends lost 6 bases and 3 bases, in that order; junction bases with no gene match: 8. Germline CDR1 MNHEY, CDR2 SMNVEV (reference sequence). CDR3 size: 15 residues. In DNA, the CDR3 is TGTGCCAGCAGCCGAGCGGGAGGGTTCCTCTACGAGCAGTACTTC. Translated, it gives CASSRAGGFLYEQYF.